These 17 T cell receptor beta chains were all obtained from the same sample, sequenced in a study of CD8 T cells in ankylosing spondylitis. MiXCR was run by TCRdb on the 5' RACE reads, yielding one entry per CDR3 protein. The sample lists over 110,000 distinct CDR3 sequences, roughly 8% occurring once. The sample consisted of synovial fluid, either unsorted or a sorted T cell fraction (not recorded which). The receptors were gathered from a male donor with ankylosing spondylitis.

This clonotype was recorded a few times. This chain links TRBV6-2 or TRBV6-3 with TRBJ1-2; TRBD1 is a possible D gene (5 bases). The CDR3 is 15 amino acids. Between the trimmed V and J ends, which lost 6 bases and 4 bases, there was a span of 18 bases. In germline, CDR1 is MNHEY, CDR2 SVGEGT. CDR3 nucleotides: TGTGCCAGCAGCTCCCGGGACGATGGGAGCTATGGCTACACCTTC. Translating gives CASSSRDDGSYGYTF.

This clonotype was detected many times. The junction and the germline gene differ at one end; a read error may be behind it. V gene TRBV4-3 combines with J gene TRBJ2-2; possible D gene TRBD2, 5 bases. This CDR3 region has 13 residues. From germline, CDR1 is LGHNA and CDR2 YSLEER. Here the CDR3 reads CASSQGLAGKLFF. CDR3 nucleotides: TGCGCCAGCAGCCAGGGTCTCGCCGGGAAGCTGTTTTTT.

This clonotype was recorded a few times. The V call is TRBV7-9, the J call TRBJ1-1, with 8 bases fitting TRBD1. V shed 0 bases and J 5 bases; nucleotides not matched to a gene: 11. This CDR3 has 17 residues. The germline CDR1 and CDR2 sequences are SEHNR and FQNEAQ (reference sequence). DNA of the CDR3: TGTGCCAGCAGCTTAGCGTCGGGCAGGGGGCCAGGGACTGAAGCTTTCTTT. Its protein is CASSLASGRGPGTEAFF.

This clonotype came up a few times. The genes are TRBV18 and TRBJ2-1, with 10 bases matching TRBD2. The germline CDR1 and CDR2 sequences are KGHSH and LQKENI. V was clipped by 2 bases and J by 7 bases; unmatched bases: 8. This CDR3 spans 16 amino acids. The CDR3 sequence: CASSPRSGGARNEQFF. CDR3 DNA sequence: TGTGCCAGCTCACCAAGAAGCGGGGGGGCGAGGAATGAGCAGTTCTTC. Using reference TRBV18 and TRBJ2-1 for the parts outside the CDR3, the full variable domain is NAGVMQNPRHLVRRRGQEARLRCSPMKGHSHVYWYRQLPEEGLKFMVYLQKENIIDESGMPKERFSAEFPKEGPSILRIQQVVRGDSAAYFCASSPRSGGARNEQFFGPGTRLTVL.

Details on this clonotype: One end of the junction does not line up with germline, which may come from a read error. The chain has TRBV3-1 and TRBJ2-6, with unresolved D. CDR3 size: 15 residues. Germline V gene data show CDR1 as LGHDT and CDR2 as YNNKEL (reference sequence). DNA for the CDR3: TGTGCCTGCAGCCCCCGTCCCTCTGGGGCCAACGTCCTGACTTTC. This gives the protein CACSPRPSGANVLTF.

This clonotype occurred a few times. A much larger clone sits a single nucleotide away, making a read error possible. V gene TRBV5-6 combines with J gene TRBJ2-1; a weak D match, TRBD2 (5 bases). Trimming shortened V by 3 bases and J by 5 bases, and 9 bases separated the two germline ends. This CDR3 has 13 residues. The germline CDR1 and CDR2 sequences are SGHDT and YYEEEE. CDR3 in amino acids: CASSSGLNNEQFF. Here the CDR3 DNA reads TGTGCCAGCAGCTCCGGACTCAACAATGAGCAGTTCTTC.

Regarding this clonotype: This clone may be a read error of a much larger clone one base away. The chain combines TRBV9 with TRBJ1-1; perhaps TRBD1 as D (6 bases). CDR1 is SGDLS, CDR2 YYNGEE, per germline. This CDR3 spans 16 amino acids. V dropped 0 bases and J dropped 0 bases, with 12 bases sitting between them. This CDR3 is CASSVGAGVLNTEAFF. The CDR3 DNA reads TGTGCCAGCAGCGTAGGGGCAGGGGTCTTGAACACTGAAGCTTTCTTT.

This clonotype was observed at least ten times. This chain uses TRBV20-1 with TRBJ2-7; D unresolved. Germline values: CDR1 DFQATT, CDR2 SNEGSKA (reference sequence). CDR3 length: 14 amino acids. V lost 0 bases and J 2 bases, leaving 11 bases between the germline ends. DNA for the CDR3: TGCAGTGCTAGAGATCCAAGGCTCCCCTACGAGCAGTACTTC. It specifies CSARDPRLPYEQYF.

This clonotype was counted only a few times. The chain joins TRBV9 to TRBJ1-3; no clear D gene. Germline CDR1 is SGDLS and CDR2 is YYNGEE. The CDR3 runs to 12 residues. V was shortened by 7 bases and J by 11 bases, with 16 bases between the two germline ends. The CDR3 here is CASSPNLQAIYF. CDR3 sequence (DNA): TGTGCCAGCTCCCCGAACTTGCAAGCCATATATTTT.

This clonotype was observed at least ten times. The V and J genes are TRBV6-1 and TRBJ1-2, with TRBD1 as a possible D gene (6 bases). The germline V and J ends were trimmed by 5 bases and 8 bases, with 18 bases remaining between them. The CDR3 is 14 amino acids. Germline values: CDR1 MNHNS, CDR2 SASEGT. The CDR3 DNA sequence: TGTGCCAGCAGTCCCGAGGCGGGGGCAAGAGGCTACACCTTC. Protein product: CASSPEAGARGYTF.

This clonotype was counted at least ten times. The chain is built from TRBV12-3 or TRBV12-4 and TRBJ2-2; 9 bases are shared with TRBD2. This CDR3 has 15 amino acids. V gave up 6 bases and J gave up 1 base; unmatched junction bases: 3. CDR3 region: CASSLSGRNTGELFF. For the CDR3, the DNA is TGTGCCAGCAGCCTTAGCGGGAGGAACACCGGGGAGCTGTTTTTT.

This clonotype has ten or more counts. The J gene is TRBJ1-2, the V gene TRBV20-1; TRBD1 matches at 10 bases. This CDR3 contains 12 residues. Germline V CDR1 and CDR2: DFQATT, SNEGSKA (reference sequence). Here the CDR3 DNA reads TGCAGCATGTCCGGGACAGGGGTCGGCTACACCTTC. It yields the protein CSMSGTGVGYTF.

This clonotype was detected many times. V and J are TRBV7-8 and TRBJ2-7, with TRBD1 matching over 7 bases. The CDR3 is made up of 13 amino acids. V was clipped by 5 bases and J by 3 bases; unmatched bases: 4. Germline V gene lookup returns CDR1 SGHVS and CDR2 FQNEAQ. The CDR3 here is CASSRGTDYEQYF. The CDR3 nucleotides are TGTGCCAGCAGCAGGGGGACAGACTACGAGCAGTACTTC.

This clonotype was recorded at least ten times. V gene TRBV5-1 combines with J gene TRBJ2-1, with D tentatively TRBD1 (5 bases). CDR1 and CDR2 from the germline V gene are SGHRS and YFSETQ. V was trimmed by 1 base and J by 3 bases, leaving 11 bases between them. CDR3 length equals 15 residues. The CDR3 DNA follows: TGCGCCAGCAGCTTGATTAGGACAAACTACAATGAGCAGTTCTTC. Its protein product is CASSLIRTNYNEQFF.

This clonotype appeared many times. The chain joins TRBV24-1 to TRBJ2-1; D uncertain. This CDR3 is built from 13 residues. Germline CDR1 is KGHDR and CDR2 is SFDVKD. Trimming shortened V by 4 bases and J by 7 bases, and 10 bases separated the two germline ends. CDR3 in DNA: TGTGCCACCAGTGACCCTCAACGGAATGAGCAGTTCTTC. Translation: CATSDPQRNEQFF.

This clonotype was seen repeatedly, ten times or more. This chain uses TRBV5-1 with TRBJ2-1; D uncertain. Germline V gives CDR1 SGHRS, CDR2 YFSETQ. This CDR3 has 12 amino acids. The V end lost 4 bases, the J end lost 3 bases, and 5 bases lay between the germline ends. CDR3 residues: CASSQNYNEQFF. The CDR3 bases are TGCGCCAGCAGCCAAAACTACAATGAGCAGTTCTTC.

The chain is built from TRBV7-2 and TRBJ1-2; D is undetermined. CDR1 and CDR2 (germline): SGHTA, FQGNSA. V was trimmed by 5 bases and J by 4 bases, leaving 20 bases between them. This CDR3 is 16 amino acids long. The CDR3 DNA sequence: TGTGCCAGCAGCCCCGTGGCCGCTGCGGCTGGCTATGGCTACACCTTC. Translation gives CASSPVAAAAGYGYTF.